The clone carrying this TCR beta chain occurred many times. Its antigen remains unidentified. Its ends do not fully match the called genes, so a read error is possible. Germline V CDR1 and CDR2: SGHRS, YFSETQ. This CDR3 region has 15 residues. This record comes from a study of blood T cells in healthy people across ages. The wider study: Capture by template switching was about one barcoded beta molecule per two T cells.

Study-level results: Unsorted PBMCs prevented conclusive naive versus antigen-experienced comparison. Because donor CMV status was unknown, expanded clonotype changes were possibly confounded.

Every participating donor contributed around 9.5 milliliters of peripheral blood through a draw. Combining a sample-barcoded 5' primer with a J-beta primer mix, a second PCR ran for roughly 6 to 12 cycles. TCRdb reprocessed the 5' RACE reads via MiXCR and lists one record per CDR3 protein. The data show roughly 800,000 distinct CDR3 sequences, 50% to 65% seen once. What was sequenced was blood. The V call is TRBV5-1, the J call TRBJ2-7; TRBD2 aligns across 13 bases. The clonotype comes from an elderly man in good health. CDR3 DNA sequence: TGTGCCAGCAGCCCCTGGACTAGCGGGAGCTACGAGCAGTACTTC. Translating gives CASSPWTSGSYEQYF.